The clone carrying this T cell receptor beta chain was found once. The data originate from a study of beta chain features in type 1 diabetes. Every isolated RNA sample was fully reverse transcribed, so sequencing captured expressed TCRB transcripts. The table came from immunoSEQ multiplex PCR; TCRdb's copy has only in-frame clones and leaves some out. The sample lists nearly 250,000 clones, around 14% occurring once. Germline CDR1 reads MNHNS; CDR2 reads SASEGT. V was trimmed by 1 base and J by 4 bases, leaving 13 bases between them. CDR3 length: 15 amino acids. By way of CD45RO/CCR7/CD25/CD127/CD95/CD27, the CD4+ regulatory, stem cell-like memory, central memory and naive cells were sorted.

The V gene is TRBV6-1, the J gene TRBJ1-2; D perhaps matches TRBD1 (6 bases). This receptor was taken from a middle-aged woman in good health. Sequencing was carried out using naive CD4+ T cells from blood. In DNA, the CDR3 is TGTGCCAGCAGTGAAGTGGGGGCAGGGGCCTATGGCTACACCTTC. Protein product: CASSEVGAGAYGYTF.